A single sample is the source of the 8 T cell receptor beta chains below, sequenced in a study of blood T cells in healthy people across ages. Together with a sample-barcoded 5' primer, a J-beta primer mix was included in a second PCR lasting about 6 to 11 cycles. From the 5' RACE reads, TCRdb called clonotypes with MiXCR, one entry per CDR3 protein. The profile covers over a million distinct CDR3 sequences, with roughly 43% appearing a single time and less than 5% taken by the ten largest. The specimen was blood. The origin of the receptors is a woman aged 18-29 years in good health.

This chain joins TRBV19 and TRBJ2-7; TRBD1 or TRBD2 may be the D gene (5 bases each). Germline CDR1 is LNHDA and CDR2 is SQIVND (reference sequence). The germline V and J ends were trimmed by 3 bases and 0 bases, with 9 bases remaining between them. This CDR3 region has 14 residues. CDR3 residues: CASSMWDGSYEQYF. In DNA, the CDR3 is TGTGCCAGTAGTATGTGGGACGGCTCCTACGAGCAGTACTTC.

The chain uses TRBV20-1 and TRBJ2-1; D uncertain. The DNA end favors TRBJ2-7, so the J call may be wrong. CDR3 length equals 14 residues. CDR1 is DFQATT, CDR2 SNEGSKA, per germline (reference sequence). Written as DNA, the CDR3 is TGCAGTGCTAGTTATTGGAGCTCCTACAATGAGCAGTACTTC. Amino acids: CSASYWSSYNEQYF.

This chain joins TRBV4-3 and TRBJ2-2; D is perhaps TRBD1 or TRBD2 (5 bases each). Germline V lookup: CDR1 LGHNA, CDR2 YSLEER. The CDR3 covers 16 residues. Trimming left V 3 bases short and J 0 bases short, with 11 bases between. The CDR3, as DNA: TGCGCCAGCAGCCAGACAGCGGCAGCGAACACCGGGGAGCTGTTTTTT. It specifies CASSQTAAANTGELFF.

The sample holds a few counts of this clonotype. The V gene is TRBV20-1, the J gene TRBJ2-1; no clear D gene. The length of the CDR3 is 15 residues. CDR1 DFQATT and CDR2 SNEGSKA come from the germline V gene (reference sequence). V lost 0 bases and J 4 bases, leaving 13 bases between the germline ends. The CDR3 DNA reads as TGCAGTGCTAGAGATCGATACCTTCTTTACAATGAGCAGTTCTTC. Translation: CSARDRYLLYNEQFF.

The V gene is TRBV3-1, the J gene TRBJ2-7; a possible D gene is TRBD2 (6 bases). The CDR3 totals 15 residues. Germline CDR1 and CDR2: LGHDT and YNNKEL (reference sequence). Trimming shortened V by 1 base and J by 0 bases, and 10 bases separated the two germline ends. The CDR3 DNA sequence: TGTGCCAGCAGCCAAGGACTAGTGAGCTCCTACGAGCAGTACTTC. It translates to CASSQGLVSSYEQYF.

This clonotype came up once. The gene calls are TRBV20-1 and TRBJ2-4, with TRBD2 identical over 8 bases. V trimming: 6 bases; J trimming: 0 bases; junction bases outside the gene matches: 7. The CDR3 runs to 15 residues. The germline V gene encodes CDR1 DFQATT and CDR2 SNEGSKA (reference sequence). DNA for the CDR3: TGCAGTGCAATTCGGACTAGCCTAGCCAAAAACATTCAGTACTTC. Amino acid sequence: CSAIRTSLAKNIQYF.

CDR3 bases: TGCGCCAGCAGCCAGGGACTAGCGACCCAAGAGACCCAGTACTTC. This codes for CASSQGLATQETQYF. This chain links TRBV4-3 with TRBJ2-5, with 10 bases fitting TRBD2. This CDR3 has 15 residues. Germline V gene sequence: CDR1 LGHNA, CDR2 YSLEER. V lost 3 bases and J lost 1; bases outside the gene matches: 2.

This clonotype was observed a few times. The genes are TRBV20-1 and TRBJ1-2, with 7 bases matching TRBD1. There are 17 residues in the CDR3. The V segment lost 6 bases and the J segment 4 bases; nucleotides outside the gene matches: 20. Germline values: CDR1 DFQATT, CDR2 SNEGSKA (reference sequence). Written as DNA, the CDR3 is TGCAGTGCCATGGTGGACAGGCCGGGGACGGTGCTCTATGGCTACACCTTC. Translating it yields CSAMVDRPGTVLYGYTF.